This TCR beta chain comes out of a study of blood T cell repertoires in COVID-19. Study overall: Both acute and convalescent COVID-19 samples were obtained from the United States, Italy and Spain.

This CDR3 spans 13 amino acids. The germline V gene encodes CDR1 MNHEY and CDR2 SVGAGI. Trimming took 8 bases from V and 15 from J; bases not matched to a gene: 15. The assay was immunoSEQ multiplex PCR, and TCRdb's table has in-frame clones only and misses some. The table shows roughly 670,000 clones, with approximately 90% occurring only once. The specimen was peripheral blood. V usage is TRBV6-5 and J usage is TRBJ2-1; 8 bases agree with TRBD1. The clonotype originates from a woman aged 18-29 years with acute or convalescent COVID-19. DNA of the CDR3: TGTGCCAGCGGAAGATCGGGACAGGTCCCCCGGTTCTTC. The encoded protein is CASGRSGQVPRFF.